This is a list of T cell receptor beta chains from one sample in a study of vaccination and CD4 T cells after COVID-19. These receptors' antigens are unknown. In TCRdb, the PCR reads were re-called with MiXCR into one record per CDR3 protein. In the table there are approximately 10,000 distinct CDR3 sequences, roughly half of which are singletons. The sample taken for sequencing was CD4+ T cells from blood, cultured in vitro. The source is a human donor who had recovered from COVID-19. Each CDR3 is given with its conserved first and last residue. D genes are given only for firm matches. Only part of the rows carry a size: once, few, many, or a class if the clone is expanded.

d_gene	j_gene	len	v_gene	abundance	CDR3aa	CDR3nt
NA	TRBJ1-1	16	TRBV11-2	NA	CASSHSPGTLNTEAFF	TGTGCCAGCAGCCATTCCCCTGGGACTCTGAACACTGAAGCTTTCTTT
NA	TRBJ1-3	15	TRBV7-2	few	CASSLSVLSGNTIYF	TGTGCCAGCAGCTTATCGGTCCTCTCTGGAAACACCATATATTTT
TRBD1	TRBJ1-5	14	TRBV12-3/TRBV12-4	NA	CASSLDRVGQPQHF	TGTGCCAGCAGCCTCGACAGGGTCGGACAGCCCCAGCATTTT
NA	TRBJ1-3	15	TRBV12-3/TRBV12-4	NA	CASSLGANSGNTIYF	TGTGCCAGCAGTTTAGGGGCCAACTCTGGAAACACCATATATTTT
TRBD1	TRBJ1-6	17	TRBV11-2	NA	CASTPGTGNRVSSPLHF	TGTGCCAGCACCCCCGGGACAGGGAACCGGGTTAGCTCACCCCTCCACTTT
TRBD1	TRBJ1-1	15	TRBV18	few	CASSPQRTGGTEAFF	TGTGCCAGCTCACCTCAAAGGACAGGGGGCACTGAAGCTTTCTTT
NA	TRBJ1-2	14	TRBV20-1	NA	CNARDPGTNYGCTF	NA
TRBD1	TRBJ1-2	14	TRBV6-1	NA	CASTLTGGIYGYTF	TGTGCCAGCACCTTGACAGGGGGAATCTATGGCTACACCTTC
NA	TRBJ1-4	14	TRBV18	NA	CASSPPGPNEKLFF	TGTGCCAGCTCACCACCGGGCCCGAATGAAAAACTGTTTTTT
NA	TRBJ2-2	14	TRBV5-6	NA	CASSLDRATGELFF	TGTGCCAGCAGCTTGGACAGGGCCACCGGGGAGCTGTTTTTT
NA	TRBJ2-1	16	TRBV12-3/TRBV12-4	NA	CASSAGGRGSYNEQFF	TGTGCCAGCAGTGCAGGTGGTCGGGGGTCTTACAATGAGCAGTTCTTC
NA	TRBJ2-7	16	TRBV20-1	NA	CSARGADSTLYGQKYF	TGCAGTGCTAGAGGGGCAGACTCTACGCTCTATGGGCAGAAGTACTTC
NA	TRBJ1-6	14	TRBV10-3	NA	CAISESGQDSPLHF	TGTGCCATCAGTGAGTCCGGCCAGGATTCACCCCTCCACTTT
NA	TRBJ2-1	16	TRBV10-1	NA	CASSGGARGRHNEQFF	TGCGCCAGCAGTGGAGGAGCCAGGGGACGCCACAATGAGCAGTTCTTC
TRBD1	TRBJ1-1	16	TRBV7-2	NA	CASSFGSGGVNTEAFF	TGTGCCAGCAGCTTCGGGTCAGGGGGAGTGAACACTGAAGCTTTCTTT
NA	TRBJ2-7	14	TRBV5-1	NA	CASQGGAGKSEQYF	TGCGCCTCCCAGGGGGGGGCAGGAAAATCCGAGCAGTACTTC
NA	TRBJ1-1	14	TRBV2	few	CASSGQGEATEAFF	TGTGCCAGCAGTGGACAAGGGGAGGCCACTGAAGCTTTCTTT
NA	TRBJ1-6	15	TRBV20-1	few	CSASSPGGNNSPLHF	TGCAGTGCTAGTAGTCCGGGGGGCAATAATTCACCCCTCCACTTT
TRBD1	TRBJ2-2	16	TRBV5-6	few	CASSYRDSANTGELFF	TGTGCCAGCAGCTACCGGGACAGCGCGAACACCGGGGAGCTGTTTTTT
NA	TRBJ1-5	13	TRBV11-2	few	CASSLRMDQPQHF	TGTGCCAGCAGCTTAAGGATGGACCAGCCCCAGCATTTT
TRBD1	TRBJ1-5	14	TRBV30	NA	CAWSGQGATQPQHF	TGTGCCTGGAGCGGACAGGGGGCGACTCAGCCCCAGCATTTT
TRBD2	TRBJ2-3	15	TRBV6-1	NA	CASSRGRGDTDTQYF	TGTGCCAGCAGCCGAGGGCGGGGGGACACAGATACGCAGTATTTT
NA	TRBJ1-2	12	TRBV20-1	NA	CSARGGEYGYTF	TGCAGTGCTAGAGGTGGGGAGTATGGCTACACCTTC
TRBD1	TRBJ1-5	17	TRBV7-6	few	CASSLGAGTGGNQPQHF	TGTGCCAGCAGCTTAGGGGCCGGGACAGGGGGCAATCAGCCCCAGCATTTT
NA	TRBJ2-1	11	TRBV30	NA	CAWSRRNEQFF	TGTGCCTGGAGTCGTAGGAATGAGCAGTTCTTC
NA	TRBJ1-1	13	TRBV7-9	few	CASSRYRGTEAFF	TGTGCCAGCAGCCGTTACCGGGGCACTGAAGCTTTCTTT
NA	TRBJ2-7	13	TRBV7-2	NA	CASSSSRLYEQYF	TGTGCCAGCAGCTCCTCTCGGCTCTACGAGCAGTACTTC
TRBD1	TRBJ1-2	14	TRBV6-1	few	CASRARTGLYGYTF	TGTGCCAGCAGGGCCCGGACAGGCCTCTATGGCTACACCTTC
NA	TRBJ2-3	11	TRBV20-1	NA	CSARRTDTQYF	TGCAGTGCGAGACGAACAGATACGCAGTATTTT
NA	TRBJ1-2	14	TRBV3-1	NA	CASSQGSGAYGYTF	TGTGCCAGCAGCCAAGGATCGGGGGCTTATGGCTACACCTTC
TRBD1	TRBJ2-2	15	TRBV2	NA	CASRATTGGTGELFF	TGTGCCAGCAGGGCGACCACAGGGGGGACCGGGGAGCTGTTTTTT
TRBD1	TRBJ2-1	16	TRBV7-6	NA	CASSLEDRRGYNEQFF	TGTGCCAGCAGCTTAGAGGACAGGAGAGGCTACAATGAGCAGTTCTTC
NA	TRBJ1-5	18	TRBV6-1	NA	CASSEGVRASHSNQPQHF	TGTGCCAGCAGTGAAGGGGTACGGGCATCCCATAGCAATCAGCCCCAGCATTTT
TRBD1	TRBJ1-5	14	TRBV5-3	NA	CASSPGQGKQPQHF	TGTGCCAGCAGTCCTGGACAGGGTAAACAGCCCCAGCATTTT
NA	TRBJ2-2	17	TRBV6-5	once	CASSCSPWRTNTGELFF	TGTGCCAGCAGTTGTTCTCCCTGGCGTACGAACACCGGGGAGCTGTTTTTT
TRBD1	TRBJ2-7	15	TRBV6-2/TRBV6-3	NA	CASRDRGIFSYEQYF	TGTGCCAGCAGGGACAGGGGAATTTTCTCCTACGAGCAGTACTTC